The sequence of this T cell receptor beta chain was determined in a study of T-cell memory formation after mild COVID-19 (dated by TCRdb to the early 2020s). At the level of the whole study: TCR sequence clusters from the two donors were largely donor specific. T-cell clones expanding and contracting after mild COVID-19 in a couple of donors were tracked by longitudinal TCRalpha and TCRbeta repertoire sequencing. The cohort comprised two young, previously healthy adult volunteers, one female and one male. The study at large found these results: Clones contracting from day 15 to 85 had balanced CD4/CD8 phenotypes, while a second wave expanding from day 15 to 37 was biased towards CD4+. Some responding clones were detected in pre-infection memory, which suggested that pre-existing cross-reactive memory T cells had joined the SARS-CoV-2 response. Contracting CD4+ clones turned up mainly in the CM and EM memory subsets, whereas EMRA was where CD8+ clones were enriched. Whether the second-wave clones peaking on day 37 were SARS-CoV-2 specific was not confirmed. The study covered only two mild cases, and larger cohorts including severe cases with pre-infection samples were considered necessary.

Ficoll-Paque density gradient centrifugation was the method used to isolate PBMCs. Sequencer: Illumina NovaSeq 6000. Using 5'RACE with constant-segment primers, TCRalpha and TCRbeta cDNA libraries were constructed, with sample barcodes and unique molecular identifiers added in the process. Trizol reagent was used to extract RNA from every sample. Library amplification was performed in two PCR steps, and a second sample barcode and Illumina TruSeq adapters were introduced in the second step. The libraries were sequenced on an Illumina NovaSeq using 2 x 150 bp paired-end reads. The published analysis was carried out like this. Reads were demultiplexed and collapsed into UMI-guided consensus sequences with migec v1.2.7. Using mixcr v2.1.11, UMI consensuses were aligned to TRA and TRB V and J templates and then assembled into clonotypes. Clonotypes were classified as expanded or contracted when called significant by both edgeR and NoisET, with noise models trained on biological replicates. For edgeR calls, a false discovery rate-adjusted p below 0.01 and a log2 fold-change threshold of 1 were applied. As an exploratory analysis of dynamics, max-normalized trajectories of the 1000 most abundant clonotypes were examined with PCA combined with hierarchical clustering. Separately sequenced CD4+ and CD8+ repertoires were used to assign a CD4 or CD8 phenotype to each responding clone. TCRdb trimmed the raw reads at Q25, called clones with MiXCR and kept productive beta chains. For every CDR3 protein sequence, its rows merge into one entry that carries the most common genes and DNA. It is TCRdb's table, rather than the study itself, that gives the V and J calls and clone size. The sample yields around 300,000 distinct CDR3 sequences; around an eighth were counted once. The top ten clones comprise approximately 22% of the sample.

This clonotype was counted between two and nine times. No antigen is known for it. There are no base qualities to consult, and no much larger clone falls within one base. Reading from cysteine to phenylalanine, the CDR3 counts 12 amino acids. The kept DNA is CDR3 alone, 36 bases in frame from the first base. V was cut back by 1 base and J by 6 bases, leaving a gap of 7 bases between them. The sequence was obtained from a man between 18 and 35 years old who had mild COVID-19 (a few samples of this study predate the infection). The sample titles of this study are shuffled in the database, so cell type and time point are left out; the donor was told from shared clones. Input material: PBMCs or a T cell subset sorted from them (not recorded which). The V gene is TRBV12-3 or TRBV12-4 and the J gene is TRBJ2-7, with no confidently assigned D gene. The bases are TGTGCCAGCAGTTTAGTAAGGAGCGAGCAGTACTTC. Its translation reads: CASSLVRSEQYF.